This T cell receptor (beta chain) is from a study of patients and donors after allogeneic stem cell transplantation. TCRdb itself ran the RT-PCR reads through MiXCR, one entry per CDR3 protein. The table lists roughly 880,000 distinct CDR3 sequences, about a sixth of them singletons. This receptor was taken from a human donor who was either an allogeneic HSCT recipient or a stem cell or donor lymphocyte infusion donor (not recorded which). It is not recorded whose cells these are; they may come from a transplant donor. The sample taken for sequencing was blood, either unsorted or a sorted T cell fraction (not recorded which).

CDR3 in amino acids: CASSPKRGETQYF. The CDR3 bases are TGTGCCAGCAGTCCCAAACGGGGGGAGACCCAGTACTTC. This chain connects TRBV6-1 to TRBJ2-5; a weak D match, TRBD2 (6 bases). Between the trimmed V and J ends, which lost 5 bases and 5 bases, there was a span of 12 bases. This CDR3 comprises 13 residues. Per germline, CDR1 MNHNS and CDR2 SASEGT.